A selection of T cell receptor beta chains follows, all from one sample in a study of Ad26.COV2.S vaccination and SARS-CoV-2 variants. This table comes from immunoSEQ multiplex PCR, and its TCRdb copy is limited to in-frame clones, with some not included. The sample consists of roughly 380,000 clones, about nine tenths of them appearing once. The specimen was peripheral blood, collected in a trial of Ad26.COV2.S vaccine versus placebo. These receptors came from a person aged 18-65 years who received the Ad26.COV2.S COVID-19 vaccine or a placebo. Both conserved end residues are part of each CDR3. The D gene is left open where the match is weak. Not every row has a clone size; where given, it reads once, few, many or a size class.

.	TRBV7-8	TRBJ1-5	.	CASSLRGNGNQPQHF	TGTGCCAGCAGCTTAAGGGGTAACGGCAATCAGCCCCAGCATTTT
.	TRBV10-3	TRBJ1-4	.	CAISESQGSGEKLFF	TGTGCCATCAGTGAGTCACAGGGTAGTGGTGAAAAACTGTTTTTT
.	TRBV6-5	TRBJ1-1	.	CASSYSMGAGEAFF	TGTGCCAGCAGTTACTCGATGGGGGCTGGTGAAGCTTTCTTT
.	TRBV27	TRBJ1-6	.	CASSLFQSMGNSPLHF	TGTGCCAGCAGTTTATTCCAATCCATGGGAAATTCACCCCTCCACTTT
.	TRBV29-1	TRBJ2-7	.	CSVGSGQNYEQYF	TGCAGCGTTGGATCAGGACAGAACTACGAGCAGTACTTC
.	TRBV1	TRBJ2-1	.	CTSSQVGLAGVWVNEQFF	TGCACCAGCAGCCAAGTGGGGCTAGCGGGGGTGTGGGTCAATGAGCAGTTCTTC
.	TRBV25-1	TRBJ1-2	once	CASRSNDKVSHYGYTF	TGTGCCAGCAGATCTAACGACAAGGTTTCGCACTATGGCTACACCTTC
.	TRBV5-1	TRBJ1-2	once	CASTTTGYYGYTF	TGCGCCAGCACCACGACCGGGTACTATGGCTACACCTTC
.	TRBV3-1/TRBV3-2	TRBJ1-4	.	CASSQVVRGEKLFF	TGTGCCAGCAGCCAAGTTGTGAGGGGGGAAAAACTGTTTTTT
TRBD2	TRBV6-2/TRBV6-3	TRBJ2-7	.	CASSPGLAGGLLSYEQYF	TGTGCCAGCAGTCCCGGACTAGCGGGGGGCCTATTATCCTACGAGCAGTACTTC
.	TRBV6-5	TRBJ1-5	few	CASSWDSNQPQHF	TGTGCCAGCAGTTGGGATAGCAATCAGCCCCAGCATTTT
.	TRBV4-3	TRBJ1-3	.	CASSQDLSGSGNTIYF	TGCGCCAGCAGCCAAGATCTAAGCGGTTCGGGAAACACCATATATTTT
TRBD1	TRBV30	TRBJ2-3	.	CAWNGARGLKDTQYF	TGTGCCTGGAACGGGGCCAGGGGGCTGAAAGATACGCAGTATTTT
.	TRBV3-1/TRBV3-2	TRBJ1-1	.	CASSQEGTMNTEAFF	TGTGCCAGCAGCCAAGAGGGAACCATGAACACTGAAGCTTTCTTT
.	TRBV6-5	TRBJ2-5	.	CASMRWDEETQYF	TGTGCCAGCATGAGGTGGGATGAAGAGACCCAGTACTTC
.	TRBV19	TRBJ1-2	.	CASLGAKSYGYTF	TGTGCCAGTTTAGGGGCCAAGAGTTATGGCTACACCTTC